This T cell receptor beta chain was observed in a study of T cell repertoires in cytomegalovirus infection. V lost 0 bases and J lost 1; bases outside the gene matches: 5. Germline V CDR1 and CDR2: SGHTA, FQGNSA. The CDR3 loop spans 17 amino acids. This clonotype has ten or more counts. The antigen remains undetermined. MiXCR was run by TCRdb on the reads, yielding one entry per CDR3 protein. The table has under 850,000 distinct CDR3 sequences, 33% seen once. The sequence derives from a human donor in good health (CMV status not recorded). Some clones in this sample may be carry-over from other donors' samples. The chain recombines TRBV7-2 with TRBJ2-2, with 7 bases matching TRBD1. The source was cultured PBMCs, collected from culture after CMV antigen stimulation. The CDR3 nucleotides are TGTGCCAGCAGCTTAGCCGTCGACAGGGTGAACACCGGGGAGCTGTTTTTT. Encoded protein: CASSLAVDRVNTGELFF.